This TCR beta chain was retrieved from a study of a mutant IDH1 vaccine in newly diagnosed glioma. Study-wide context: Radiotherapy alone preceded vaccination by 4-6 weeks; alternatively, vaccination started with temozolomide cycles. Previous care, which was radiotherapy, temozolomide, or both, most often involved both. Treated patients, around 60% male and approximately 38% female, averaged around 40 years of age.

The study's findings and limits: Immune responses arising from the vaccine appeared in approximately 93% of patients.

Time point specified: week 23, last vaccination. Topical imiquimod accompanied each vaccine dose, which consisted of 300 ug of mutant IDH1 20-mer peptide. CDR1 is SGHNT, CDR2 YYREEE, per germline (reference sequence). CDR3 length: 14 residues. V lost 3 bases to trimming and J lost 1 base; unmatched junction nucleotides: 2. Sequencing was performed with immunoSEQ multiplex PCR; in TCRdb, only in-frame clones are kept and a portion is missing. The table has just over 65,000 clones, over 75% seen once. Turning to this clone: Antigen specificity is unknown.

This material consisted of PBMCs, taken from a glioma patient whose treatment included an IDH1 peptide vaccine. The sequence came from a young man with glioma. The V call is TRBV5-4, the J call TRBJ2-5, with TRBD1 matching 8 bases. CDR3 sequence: CASSSTGVQETQYF. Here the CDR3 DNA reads TGTGCCAGCAGCTCGACAGGGGTCCAAGAGACCCAGTACTTC.